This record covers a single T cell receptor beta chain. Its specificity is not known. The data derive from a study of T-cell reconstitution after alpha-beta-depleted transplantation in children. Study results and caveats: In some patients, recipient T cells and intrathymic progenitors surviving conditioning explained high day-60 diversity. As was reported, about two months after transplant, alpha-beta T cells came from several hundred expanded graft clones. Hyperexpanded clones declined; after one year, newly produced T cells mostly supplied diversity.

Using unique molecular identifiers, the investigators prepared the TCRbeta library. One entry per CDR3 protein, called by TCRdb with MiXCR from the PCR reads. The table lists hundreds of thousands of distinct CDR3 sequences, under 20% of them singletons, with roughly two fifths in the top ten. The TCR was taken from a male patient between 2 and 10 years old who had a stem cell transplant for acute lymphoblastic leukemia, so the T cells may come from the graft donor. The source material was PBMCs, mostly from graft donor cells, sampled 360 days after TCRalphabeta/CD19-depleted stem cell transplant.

The CDR3 DNA reads as TGTGCCAGCAGTTACTACCAGCCGGGACTGATAACCTACGAGCAGTACTTC. Encoded protein: CASSYYQPGLITYEQYF. V usage is TRBV6-5 and J usage is TRBJ2-7; maybe TRBD2 (6 bases). This CDR3 is 17 amino acids long. V gave up 1 base and J gave up 2 bases, with 18 bases separating them. Germline loops: CDR1 MNHEY, CDR2 SVGAGI.